These 13 T cell receptor beta chains share one sample of origin, sequenced in a study of CD4 T cells in relation to SARS-CoV-2 and coronaviruses. TCRdb's table, derived via immunoSEQ multiplex PCR, lists solely in-frame clones and lacks some. In the table there are tens of thousands of clones, roughly 80% of which are singletons. Their target antigens are unknown. Sequenced input: memory CD4+ T cells from PBMCs, cultured in vitro. The receptors stem from an adult with COVID-19.

This clone was detected a few times. The chain uses TRBV19 and TRBJ2-1; the D gene is possibly TRBD2 (5 bases). V dropped 3 bases and J dropped 4 bases, with 10 bases sitting between them. The germline CDR1 and CDR2 sequences are LNHDA and SQIVND (reference sequence). The CDR3 is 14 residues long. The CDR3 sequence: CASSMWTGYNEQFF. The CDR3 nucleotides are TGTGCCAGTAGTATGTGGACTGGTTACAATGAGCAGTTCTTC.

This clone was detected only a few times. The gene calls are TRBV6-6 and TRBJ1-2, with 10 bases aligning to TRBD1. The CDR3 has 16 residues. Germline values: CDR1 MNHNY, CDR2 SVGAGI (reference sequence). With 6 bases clipped from V and 4 bases from J, the junction kept 11 bases outside the gene matches. The CDR3 DNA sequence: TGTGCCAGCAGCCGTCCCGGGACAGGGGACGGCTATGGCTACACCTTC. Translation: CASSRPGTGDGYGYTF.

The V call is TRBV19, the J call TRBJ2-1; D uncertain. The CDR3 extends over 17 amino acids. Trimming took 4 bases from V and 2 from J, leaving 18 bases between them. Germline CDR1 and CDR2: LNHDA and SQIVND (reference sequence). CDR3 region: CASSTRSLSRAYNEQFF. For the CDR3, the DNA is TGTGCCAGTAGTACCCGGTCCCTTAGCCGAGCCTACAATGAGCAGTTCTTC.

The chain has TRBV3-1 (or the pseudogene TRBV3-2) and TRBJ2-5; D gene uncertain. Germline V CDR1 and CDR2: LGHDT, YNNKEL (reference sequence). The CDR3 consists of 13 residues. Trimming left V 2 bases short and J 4 bases short, with 8 bases between. This CDR3 is CASSQITIETQYF. CDR3 sequence (DNA): TGTGCCAGCAGCCAAATTACGATAGAGACCCAGTACTTC.

This clone was picked up a small number of times. DNA for the CDR3: TGCGCCAGCAGCTTGGTTGCTCCCGGCGGTGAAGCTTTCTTT. Its protein product is CASSLVAPGGEAFF. The chain links TRBV5-1 to TRBJ1-1, with D hard to call. V shed 0 bases and J shed 7 bases, with 13 bases lying between them. CDR1 is SGHRS and CDR2 is YFSETQ in the germline V gene. CDR3 length equals 14 residues.

This clone turned up a few times. The CDR3 loop is CASSFRQNTEAFF. CDR3 nucleotides: TGTGCCAGTAGTTTCCGACAGAACACTGAAGCTTTCTTT. The chain is built from TRBV19 and TRBJ1-1, with no clear D. The V gene lost 5 bases and the J gene lost 1 base, with 8 bases spanning the gap. Germline assignment: CDR1 LNHDA and CDR2 SQIVND (reference sequence). CDR3 length: 13 residues.

The rearrangement uses TRBV2 and TRBJ2-7; D perhaps matches TRBD2 (5 bases). The germline CDR1 and CDR2 sequences are SNHLY and FYNNEI. With 7 bases removed from V and 0 bases from J, the gap between germline ends came to 7 bases. The CDR3 sequence is 12 residues long. CDR3 in amino acids: CASNRGSYEQYF. CDR3 in DNA: TGTGCCAGCAATCGGGGCTCCTACGAGCAGTACTTC.

J is TRBJ2-5 and V is TRBV6-2 or TRBV6-3; D might be TRBD2 (5 bases). Trimming took off 0 bases at V and 4 bases at J, with 9 bases between the two ends. CDR1 and CDR2 from the germline V gene are MNHEY and SVGEGT. This CDR3 spans 14 amino acids. The CDR3 is CASSYSASPETQYF. CDR3 DNA: TGTGCCAGCAGTTACTCCGCTAGCCCAGAGACCCAGTACTTC.

V gene TRBV11-2 combines with J gene TRBJ2-3, with unresolved D. Germline-derived CDR1 and CDR2 are SGHAT and FQNNGV. Trimming stripped 2 bases from V and 2 bases from J, with 8 bases between. This CDR3 region has 14 residues. The CDR3 is CASSLRAFTDTQYF. The CDR3 region has the DNA TGTGCCAGCAGCTTACGGGCTTTCACAGATACGCAGTATTTT.

The sample holds a few counts of this clone. The chain has TRBV20-1 and TRBJ2-7, with D perhaps TRBD2 (6 bases). V was trimmed by 4 bases and J by 7 bases, leaving 8 bases between them. CDR1 and CDR2 from the germline V gene are DFQATT and SNEGSKA (reference sequence). This CDR3 contains 10 residues. CDR3 sequence: CSAIAVEQYF. Here the CDR3 DNA reads TGCAGTGCTATAGCGGTTGAGCAGTACTTC.

The table lists this clone with a count of one. The chain uses TRBV20-1 and TRBJ2-1; tentative D call: TRBD2 (6 bases). From germline, CDR1 is DFQATT and CDR2 SNEGSKA (reference sequence). Trimming left V 4 bases short and J 0 bases short, with 13 bases between. The CDR3 length is 15 residues. The CDR3 nucleotides read TGCAGTGCTACTGAACTAGCCTACTCCTACAATGAGCAGTTCTTC. Encoded protein: CSATELAYSYNEQFF.

This chain connects TRBV27 to TRBJ1-1, with D perhaps TRBD1 (5 bases). The CDR3 runs 15 residues. Germline V CDR1 and CDR2: MNHEY, SMNVEV (reference sequence). Trimming pared 0 bases from V and 1 base from J, leaving 9 bases between. In DNA form, the CDR3 reads TGTGCCAGCAGTTTATCGTCAGGGTCGAACACTGAAGCTTTCTTT. As protein: CASSLSSGSNTEAFF.

V and J are TRBV30 and TRBJ1-3; 8 bases fit TRBD1. CDR3 length: 14 amino acids. Germline CDR1 GTSNPN, CDR2 SVGIG (reference sequence). Trimming removed 1 base from V and 6 bases from J; junction bases left unmatched: 5. In DNA, the CDR3 is TGTGCCTGGAGTGAGGGACAGGTTAAAAACACCATATATTTT. This translates into CAWSEGQVKNTIYF.